This note documents a single T cell receptor beta chain sequence. The antigen is not known. The cDNA for TCR beta came from 5'RACE template switching with UMIs. Following a re-call of the 5' RACE reads, TCRdb has one entry per CDR3 protein and lacks DNA. The sample totals approximately 440,000 distinct CDR3 sequences. These data originate in a study of T cells expressing NK-cell markers. Notes on the study in general: Among CD8+ T cells from about six donors, dominant NKG2C+ clonotypes accounted for roughly 1.0-7.0%. Expanded NKG2C+ T cell clones had unclear HCMV specificity.

The CDR3 has 15 amino acids. Germline-derived CDR1 and CDR2 are MNHEY and SVGEGT. V is TRBV6-2 or TRBV6-3 and J is TRBJ2-2; the D call of TRBD2 rests on TCRdb alone, since no DNA is present to check it. The TCR comes from a woman in her fifties or sixties in good health. Sequences were obtained from blood T cells: a sorted CD56 or NKG2C T cell subset, CD4+ or CD8+ T cells, or bulk PBMC T cells (not recorded which). CDR3 region: CASSYVAGVTGELFF.